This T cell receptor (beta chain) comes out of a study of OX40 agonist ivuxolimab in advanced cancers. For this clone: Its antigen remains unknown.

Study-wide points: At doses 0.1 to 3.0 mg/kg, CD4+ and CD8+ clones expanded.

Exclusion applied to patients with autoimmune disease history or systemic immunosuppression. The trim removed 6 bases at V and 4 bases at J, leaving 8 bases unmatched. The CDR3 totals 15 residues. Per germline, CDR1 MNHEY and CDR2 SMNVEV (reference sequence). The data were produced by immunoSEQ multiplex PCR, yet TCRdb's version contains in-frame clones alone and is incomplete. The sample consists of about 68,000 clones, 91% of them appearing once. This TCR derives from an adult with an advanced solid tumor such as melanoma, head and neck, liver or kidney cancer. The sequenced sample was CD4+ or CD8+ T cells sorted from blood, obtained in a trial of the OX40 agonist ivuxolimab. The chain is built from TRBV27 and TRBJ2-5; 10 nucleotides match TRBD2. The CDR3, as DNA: TGTGCCAGCAGAAGTCTAGCGGGAGTGAGAGAGACCCAGTACTTC. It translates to CASRSLAGVRETQYF.